This T cell receptor beta chain stems from a study of blood T cells in healthy people across ages. The study, taken as a whole, reports: Percentage of naive T cells showed a strong correlation with TCR beta diversity. TCR beta diversity, measured per million T cells, fell in a roughly linear way with age. PBMCs went unsorted, and a conclusive naive versus antigen-experienced comparison was therefore prevented.

The germline gives CDR1 SGHRS, CDR2 YFSETQ. This CDR3 spans 15 amino acids. With respect to this clonotype: The antigen remains unidentified.

PCR was performed a second time for roughly 7 to 11 cycles using a sample-barcoded 5' primer and a J-beta primer mix. TCRdb re-analysed the 5' RACE reads in MiXCR, keeping a single row per CDR3 protein. The sample lists roughly 930,000 distinct CDR3 sequences; around 46% were seen once. The authors extracted at least 5.5 micrograms of total RNA per sample. V usage is TRBV5-1 and J usage is TRBJ2-5, with D unresolved. The last part of the DNA fits TRBJ2-7 better; the J call may be wrong. Sequencing was done on a sample of blood. This clonotype was sampled from a man aged 25-40 years in good health. The CDR3 protein is CASSPSERPALEQYF. The CDR3 DNA is TGCGCCAGCAGCCCCTCGGAGAGACCCGCGCTCGAGCAGTACTTC.